These 22 T cell receptor beta chains originate from one sample sequenced in a study of cytomegalovirus exposure and HLA in healthy donors. In the PCR, 60 Vbeta and 13 Jbeta primers were used. Libraries were prepared by immunoSEQ multiplex PCR; TCRdb keeps only in-frame clonotypes and omits some of them. The sample consists of around 190,000 clones, roughly 8.7% of them appearing once. Sequencing was carried out using PBMCs. The receptors shown here come from a woman aged 25 to 39 in good health and CMV-seropositive.

The table lists this clone with a few counts. The chain is built from TRBV5-6 and TRBJ1-5; D may be TRBD1 (6 bases). CDR1 is SGHDT, CDR2 YYEEEE, per germline. The CDR3 length is 15 residues. V lost 2 bases to trimming and J lost 3 bases, with 12 bases between them. The DNA of the CDR3 is TGTGCCAGCAGCTTATATAACAGGGTCAATCAGCCCCAGCATTTT. It is translated as CASSLYNRVNQPQHF.

This clone occurred a few times. The chain employs TRBV5-4 and TRBJ2-1, with TRBD2 matching over 7 bases. This CDR3 is built from 13 residues. Per germline, CDR1 SGHNT and CDR2 YYREEE (reference sequence). The J segment lost 9 bases and the V segment lost 0 bases, leaving 3 bases of the junction unmatched. The CDR3 coding sequence is TGTGCCAGCAGCTTGGTTGGGGGGGGTGAGCAGTTCTTC. Translation gives CASSLVGGGEQFF.

This clone has more than one count but fewer than ten. The V gene is TRBV5-4, the J gene TRBJ1-1, with 7 bases lining up with TRBD1. J gave up 5 bases and V 4 bases, and 11 bases lay outside the gene matches. The CDR3 covers 15 residues. Germline assignment: CDR1 SGHNT and CDR2 YYREEE (reference sequence). The CDR3 reads CASSVNQGVYTEAFF. CDR3 DNA: TGTGCCAGCAGCGTCAACCAGGGGGTTTATACTGAAGCTTTCTTT. The full variable domain, its missing parts supplied by reference TRBV5-4 and TRBJ1-1, is ETGVTQSPTHLIKTRGQQVTLRCSSQSGHNTVSWYQQALGQGPQFIFQYYREEENGRGNFPPRFSGLQFPNYSSELNVNALELDDSALYLCASSVNQGVYTEAFFGQGTRLTVV.

This clone has just a few counts. The V call is TRBV6-1, the J call TRBJ2-7; tentative D call: TRBD1 (5 bases). The CDR3 covers 15 residues. The V gene lost 5 bases and the J gene lost 2 bases, with 16 bases spanning the gap. Germline CDR1 is MNHNS and CDR2 is SASEGT. The CDR3 DNA reads as TGTGCCAGCAGTCAGCGTCAGACAGAAACCTACGAGCAGTACTTC. This sequence encodes CASSQRQTETYEQYF.

This clone was seen more than once but under ten times. The chain recombines TRBV5-5 with TRBJ2-1; 10 nucleotides agree with TRBD2. The V gene end was trimmed by 5 bases and the J gene end by 6 bases; junction bases not matched to a gene: 8. This CDR3 region has 15 residues. CDR1 and CDR2 (germline): SGHKS, YYEKEE (reference sequence). The CDR3, as DNA: TGTGCCAGCAGATTAGCGGGAGGAGGGAGCAATGAGCAGTTCTTC. Its translation: CASRLAGGGSNEQFF.

The CDR3 region is CASSSPGQRFYEQYF. The CDR3 coding sequence is TGTGCCAGCAGTTCTCCGGGACAGCGTTTCTACGAGCAGTACTTC. The chain recombines TRBV6-5 with TRBJ2-7, with 7 bases that match TRBD1. Germline CDR1 is MNHEY and CDR2 is SVGAGI. The CDR3 length is 15 residues. V lost 4 bases to trimming and J lost 3 bases; unmatched junction nucleotides: 9.

This clone was picked up a small number of times. The CDR3 nucleotides read TGCGCCAGCAGTTACGGGACAGGGAGTGCAACTAATGAAAAACTGTTTTTT. It codes for CASSYGTGSATNEKLFF. The V and J genes are TRBV5-1 and TRBJ1-4, with 9 bases lining up with TRBD1. The V gene end was trimmed by 5 bases and the J gene end by 0 bases; junction bases not matched to a gene: 8. The CDR3 runs 17 residues. Germline-derived CDR1 and CDR2 are SGHRS and YFSETQ.

The sample holds a few counts of this clone. The V and J genes are TRBV6-1 and TRBJ2-3; tentatively, D is TRBD2 (7 bases). This CDR3 is built from 14 residues. CDR1 is MNHNS, CDR2 SASEGT, per germline. The germline V and J ends were trimmed by 5 bases and 6 bases, with 15 bases remaining between them. CDR3 protein: CASSIGLGGDTQYF. CDR3 DNA: TGTGCCAGCAGTATCGGACTAGGGGGTGATACGCAGTATTTT.

This clone is labeled medium-sized. The rearrangement links TRBV4-1 to TRBJ1-5; D remains unclear. Germline values: CDR1 MGHRA, CDR2 YSYEKL. The CDR3 totals 16 residues. The V and J ends lost 4 bases and 5 bases respectively, with 18 bases between them. The CDR3 sequence: CASSREGGRVDQPQHF. The CDR3 coding sequence is TGCGCCAGCAGCCGTGAGGGAGGGCGGGTGGATCAGCCCCAGCATTTT.

This rearrangement joins TRBV14 to TRBJ2-5; 13 positions match TRBD2. The J segment lost 3 bases and the V segment lost 4 bases, leaving 8 bases of the junction unmatched. CDR1 and CDR2 (germline): SGHDN, FVKESK. The CDR3 spans 17 residues. This CDR3 is CASSPTSGRRWEETQYF. The CDR3 coding sequence is TGTGCCAGCAGCCCGACTAGCGGGAGGAGGTGGGAAGAGACCCAGTACTTC.

The chain recombines TRBV6-9 with TRBJ2-1; TRBD1 matches at 8 bases. V gave up 1 base and J gave up 7 bases; unmatched junction bases: 6. The V gene's germline CDR1 is MNHGY and CDR2 SVAAGI. CDR3 length: 15 amino acids. As DNA, the CDR3 is TGTGCCAGCAGTTATTTTCCGGACAGGGCTAATGAGCAGTTCTTC. This sequence encodes CASSYFPDRANEQFF.

This clone was seen more than once but under ten times. The chain links TRBV9 to TRBJ2-7; D remains ambiguous. Trimming stripped 0 bases from V and 1 base from J, with 8 bases between. This CDR3 comprises 14 residues. Germline values: CDR1 SGDLS, CDR2 YYNGEE. The chain's CDR3 is CASSVDILSYEQYF. For the CDR3, the DNA is TGTGCCAGCAGCGTAGATATACTATCCTACGAGCAGTACTTC.

This clone came up a few times. The chain uses TRBV7-9 and TRBJ2-1; D ambiguous. The germline CDR1 and CDR2 sequences are SEHNR and FQNEAQ (reference sequence). The CDR3 covers 11 residues. V was shortened by 8 bases and J by 9 bases, with 11 bases between the two germline ends. This chain's CDR3 is CASERVVEQFF. In DNA form, the CDR3 reads TGTGCCAGCGAGAGAGTAGTTGAGCAGTTCTTC.

A few counts support this clone. The CDR3 protein is CSVHQGEEQFF. In nucleotides, the CDR3 is TGCAGCGTGCATCAGGGTGAAGAGCAGTTCTTC. This sequence joins TRBV29-1 and TRBJ2-1; tentatively, D is TRBD1 (5 bases). Trimming stripped 6 bases from V and 10 bases from J, with 13 bases between. This CDR3 region has 11 residues. CDR1 is SQVTM and CDR2 is ANQGSEA in the germline V gene.

The chain employs TRBV6-5 and TRBJ2-7; TRBD1 matches at 12 bases. Germline CDR1 reads MNHEY; CDR2 reads SVGAGI. J gave up 5 bases and V 6 bases, and 5 bases lay outside the gene matches. The CDR3 is 14 residues long. The CDR3 bases are TGTGCCAGCAGCCCCGGGACAGGGGGCCACGAGCAGTACTTC. Translating it yields CASSPGTGGHEQYF.

The chain has TRBV5-1 and TRBJ2-3, with a weak D call TRBD2 (6 bases). From germline, CDR1 is SGHRS and CDR2 YFSETQ. Trimming took off 0 bases at V and 4 bases at J, with 12 bases between the two ends. The CDR3 covers 15 residues. Here the CDR3 reads CASSLAPGAADTQYF. The CDR3 DNA reads TGCGCCAGCAGCTTGGCTCCGGGAGCGGCAGATACGCAGTATTTT.

The chain uses TRBV5-1 and TRBJ2-3; D remains unclear. V was cut by 0 bases and J by 1 base, with 9 bases left in between. CDR3 length: 15 amino acids. Germline V gene lookup returns CDR1 SGHRS and CDR2 YFSETQ. The CDR3 loop reads CASSLGWRGTDTQYF. CDR3 DNA: TGCGCCAGCAGCTTGGGTTGGAGAGGCACAGATACGCAGTATTTT.

The chain has TRBV30 and TRBJ2-7; tentative D call: TRBD2 (6 bases). V dropped 5 bases and J dropped 2 bases, with 13 bases sitting between them. This CDR3 comprises 13 residues. The germline V gene has CDR1 GTSNPN and CDR2 SVGIG (reference sequence). The CDR3 nucleotides are TGTGCCTGGTATCAGGGCGGGGCCTACGAGCAGTACTTC. Translation: CAWYQGGAYEQYF.

This clone appeared a few times. The chain recombines TRBV7-9 with TRBJ2-3, with D maybe TRBD1 (6 bases). The CDR3 runs to 12 residues. V shed 5 bases and J shed 5 bases, with 8 bases lying between them. Germline V lookup: CDR1 SEHNR, CDR2 FQNEAQ (reference sequence). CDR3 in DNA: TGTGCCAGCAGCCCCAGGGGAGATACGCAGTATTTT. This gives the protein CASSPRGDTQYF.

This clone was picked up a small number of times. This chain links TRBV5-1 with TRBJ1-1; D is possibly TRBD1 (5 bases). The germline V gene encodes CDR1 SGHRS and CDR2 YFSETQ. This CDR3 has 15 residues. Trimming pared 4 bases from V and 5 bases from J, leaving 18 bases between. The CDR3 loop reads CASSLMGGGETEAFF. CDR3 DNA sequence: TGCGCCAGCAGCCTAATGGGGGGAGGAGAAACTGAAGCTTTCTTT.

This clone was seen only a few times. The rearrangement joins TRBV6-5 to TRBJ2-7, with D perhaps TRBD2 (6 bases). The germline V and J ends were trimmed by 0 bases and 5 bases, with 17 bases remaining between them. The CDR3 runs to 16 residues. CDR1 is MNHEY, CDR2 SVGAGI, per germline. The CDR3 DNA follows: TGTGCCAGCAGTTACTCGAGAGGGAGGAGTTCCCACGAGCAGTACTTC. Amino acids: CASSYSRGRSSHEQYF.

This clone has more than one count but fewer than ten. The chain has TRBV2 and TRBJ1-1; 7 bases match TRBD1. This CDR3 comprises 16 residues. Per the germline V gene, CDR1 is SNHLY and CDR2 is FYNNEI. Trimming took 8 bases from V and 0 from J; bases not matched to a gene: 12. The CDR3 DNA is TGTGCCAGCGTAGTTAAAGGGGGCCCCTTGAACACTGAAGCTTTCTTT. Its protein is CASVVKGGPLNTEAFF.